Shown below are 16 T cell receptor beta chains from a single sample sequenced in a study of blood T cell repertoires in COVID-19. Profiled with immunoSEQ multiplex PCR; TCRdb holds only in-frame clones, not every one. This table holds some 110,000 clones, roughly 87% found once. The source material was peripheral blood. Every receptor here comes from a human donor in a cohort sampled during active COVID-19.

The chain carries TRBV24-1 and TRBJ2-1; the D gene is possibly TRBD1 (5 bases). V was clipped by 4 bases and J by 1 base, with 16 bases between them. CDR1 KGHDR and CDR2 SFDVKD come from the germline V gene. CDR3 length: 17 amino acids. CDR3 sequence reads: CATSENTRVGSYNEQFF. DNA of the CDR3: TGTGCCACCAGTGAGAACACCAGGGTTGGTTCCTACAATGAGCAGTTCTTC.

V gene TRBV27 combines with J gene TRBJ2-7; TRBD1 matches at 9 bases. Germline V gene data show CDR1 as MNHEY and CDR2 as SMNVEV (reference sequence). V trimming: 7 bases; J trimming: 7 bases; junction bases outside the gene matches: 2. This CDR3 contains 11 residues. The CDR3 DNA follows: TGTGCCAGCAACGACAGGGGGGAGCAGTACTTC. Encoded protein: CASNDRGEQYF.

CDR3 in amino acids: CASSLDRGSPLHF. Written as DNA, the CDR3 is TGTGCCAGCAGTCTCGACAGGGGTTCACCCCTCCACTTT. The chain joins TRBV3-1 (or the pseudogene TRBV3-2) to TRBJ1-6; 8 nucleotides align to TRBD1. This CDR3 is built from 13 residues. With V trimmed by 6 bases and J by 9 bases, 4 bases remained unmatched. Germline V gene sequence: CDR1 LGHDT, CDR2 YNNKEL (reference sequence).

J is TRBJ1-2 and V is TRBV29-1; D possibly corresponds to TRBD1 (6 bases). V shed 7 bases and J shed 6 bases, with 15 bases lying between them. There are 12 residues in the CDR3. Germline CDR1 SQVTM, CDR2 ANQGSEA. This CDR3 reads CSAGGGPDGYTF. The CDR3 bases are TGCAGCGCCGGGGGGGGGCCGGATGGCTACACCTTC.

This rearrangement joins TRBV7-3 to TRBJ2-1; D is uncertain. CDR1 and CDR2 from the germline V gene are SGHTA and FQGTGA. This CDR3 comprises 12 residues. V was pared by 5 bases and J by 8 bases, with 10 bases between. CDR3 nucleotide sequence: TGTGCCAGCAGCCGCGAGCCGGATGAGCAGTTCTTC. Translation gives CASSREPDEQFF.

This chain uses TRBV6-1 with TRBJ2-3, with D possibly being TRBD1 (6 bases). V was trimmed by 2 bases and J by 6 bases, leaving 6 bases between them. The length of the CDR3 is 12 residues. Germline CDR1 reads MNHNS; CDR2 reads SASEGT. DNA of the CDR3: TGTGCCAGCAGTGAACAGGGGGATACGCAGTATTTT. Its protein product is CASSEQGDTQYF.

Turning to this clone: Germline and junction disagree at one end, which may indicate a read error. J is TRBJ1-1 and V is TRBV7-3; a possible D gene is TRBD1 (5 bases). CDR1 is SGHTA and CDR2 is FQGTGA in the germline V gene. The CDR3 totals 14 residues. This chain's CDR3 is CASTLTRDSTEAFF. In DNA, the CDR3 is TGTGCCAGCACCTTAACGAGAGACAGCACTGAAGCTTTCTTT.

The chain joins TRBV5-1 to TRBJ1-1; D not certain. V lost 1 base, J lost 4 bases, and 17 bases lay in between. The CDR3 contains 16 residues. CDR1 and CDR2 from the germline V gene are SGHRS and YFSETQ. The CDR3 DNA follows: TGCGCCAGCAGCTTGAGTTCGGGTGTTAGAGGCACTGAAGCTTTCTTT. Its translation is CASSLSSGVRGTEAFF.

CDR3 amino acids: CASSTRTGGNQPQHF. Here the CDR3 DNA reads TGTGCCAGCAGCACCCGGACAGGGGGCAATCAGCCCCAGCATTTT. This sequence joins TRBV7-8 and TRBJ1-5, with 9 bases aligning to TRBD1. V lost 5 bases and J lost 2; bases outside the gene matches: 4. Per the germline V gene, CDR1 is SGHVS and CDR2 is FQNEAQ. The CDR3 contains 15 residues.

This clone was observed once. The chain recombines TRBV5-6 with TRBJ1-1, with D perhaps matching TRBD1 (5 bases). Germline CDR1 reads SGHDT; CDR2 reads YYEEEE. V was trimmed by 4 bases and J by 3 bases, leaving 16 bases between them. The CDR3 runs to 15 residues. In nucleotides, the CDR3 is TGTGCCAGCAGCCGTGGCGGGGGGGTGTACACTGAAGCTTTCTTT. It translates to CASSRGGGVYTEAFF. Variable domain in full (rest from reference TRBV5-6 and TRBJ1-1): DAGVTQSPTHLIKTRGQQVTLRCSPKSGHDTVSWYQQALGQGPQFIFQYYEEEERQRGNFPDRFSGHQFPNYSSELNVNALLLGDSALYLCASSRGGGVYTEAFFGQGTRLTVV.

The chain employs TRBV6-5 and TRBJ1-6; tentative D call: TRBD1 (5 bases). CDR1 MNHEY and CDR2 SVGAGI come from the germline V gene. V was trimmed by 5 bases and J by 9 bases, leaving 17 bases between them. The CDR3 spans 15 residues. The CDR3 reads CASSNFRAHGSPLHF. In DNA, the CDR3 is TGTGCCAGCAGTAACTTCAGGGCCCACGGTTCACCCCTCCACTTT.

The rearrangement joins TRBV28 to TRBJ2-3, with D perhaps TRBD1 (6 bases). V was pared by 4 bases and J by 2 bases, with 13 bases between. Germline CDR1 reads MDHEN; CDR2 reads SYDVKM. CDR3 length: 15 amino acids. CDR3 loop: CASSSQGLITDTQYF. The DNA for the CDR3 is TGTGCCAGCAGTTCACAGGGTCTGATCACAGATACGCAGTATTTT.

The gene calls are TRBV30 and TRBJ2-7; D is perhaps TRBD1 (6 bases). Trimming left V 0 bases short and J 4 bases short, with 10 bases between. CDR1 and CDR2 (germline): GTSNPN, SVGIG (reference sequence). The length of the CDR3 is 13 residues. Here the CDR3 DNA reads TGTGCCTGGAGTGTACAGGGACCGTACGAGCAGTACTTC. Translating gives CAWSVQGPYEQYF.

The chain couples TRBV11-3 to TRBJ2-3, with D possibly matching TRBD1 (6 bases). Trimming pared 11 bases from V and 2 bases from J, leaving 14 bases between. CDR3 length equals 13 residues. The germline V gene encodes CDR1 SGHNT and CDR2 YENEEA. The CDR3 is CASLDRFTDTQYF. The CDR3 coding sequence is TGTGCCTCCCTGGACAGATTCACAGATACGCAGTATTTT.

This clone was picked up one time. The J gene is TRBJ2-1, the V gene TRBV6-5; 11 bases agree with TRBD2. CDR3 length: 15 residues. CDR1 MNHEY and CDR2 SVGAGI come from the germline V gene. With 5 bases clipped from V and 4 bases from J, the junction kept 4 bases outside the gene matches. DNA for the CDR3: TGTGCCAGCAGTATACTAGCGGGGGCTTACAATGAGCAGTTCTTC. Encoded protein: CASSILAGAYNEQFF.

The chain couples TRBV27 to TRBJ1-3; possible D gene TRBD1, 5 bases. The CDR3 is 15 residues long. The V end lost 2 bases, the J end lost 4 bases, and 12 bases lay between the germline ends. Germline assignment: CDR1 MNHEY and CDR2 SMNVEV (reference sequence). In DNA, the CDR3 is TGTGCCAGCAGTTTAAGGGGTACTGGGGGAAACACCATATATTTT. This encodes CASSLRGTGGNTIYF.